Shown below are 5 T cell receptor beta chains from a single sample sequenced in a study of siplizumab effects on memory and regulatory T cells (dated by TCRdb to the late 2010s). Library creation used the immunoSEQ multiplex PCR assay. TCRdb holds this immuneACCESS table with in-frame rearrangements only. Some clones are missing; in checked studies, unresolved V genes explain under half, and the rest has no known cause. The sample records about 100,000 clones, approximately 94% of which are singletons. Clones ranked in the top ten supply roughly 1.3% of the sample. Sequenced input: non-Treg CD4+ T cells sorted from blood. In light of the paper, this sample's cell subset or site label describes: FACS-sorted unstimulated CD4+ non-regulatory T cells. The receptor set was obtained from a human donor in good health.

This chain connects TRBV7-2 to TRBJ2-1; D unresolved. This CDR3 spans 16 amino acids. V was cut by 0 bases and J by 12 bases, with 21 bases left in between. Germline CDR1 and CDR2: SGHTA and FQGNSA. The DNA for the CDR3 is TGTGCCAGCAGCTTAGCGTCGGCTCGGTTATGGGTAGGGCAGTTCTTC. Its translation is CASSLASARLWVGQFF.

CDR3 loop: CASSLGDLGYGYTF. Here the CDR3 DNA reads TGTGCCAGCAGCTTAGGGGATCTAGGCTATGGCTACACCTTC. The gene calls are TRBV6-5 and TRBJ1-2; D may be TRBD1 (5 bases). Trimming stripped 6 bases from V and 4 bases from J, with 15 bases between. The CDR3 contains 14 residues. Germline V CDR1 and CDR2: MNHEY, SVGAGI.

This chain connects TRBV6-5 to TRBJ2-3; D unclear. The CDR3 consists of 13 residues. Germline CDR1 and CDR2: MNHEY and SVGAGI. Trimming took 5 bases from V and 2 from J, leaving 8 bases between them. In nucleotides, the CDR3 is TGTGCCAGCAGTGCAGGATACACAGATACGCAGTATTTT. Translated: CASSAGYTDTQYF.

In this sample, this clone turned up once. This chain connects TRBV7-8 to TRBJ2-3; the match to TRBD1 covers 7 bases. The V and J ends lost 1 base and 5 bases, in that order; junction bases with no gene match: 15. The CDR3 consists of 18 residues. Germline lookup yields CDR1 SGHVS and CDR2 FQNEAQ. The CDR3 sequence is CASSLVFKGAVGVDTQYF. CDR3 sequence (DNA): TGTGCCAGCAGCTTAGTGTTCAAGGGGGCGGTCGGAGTAGATACGCAGTATTTT.

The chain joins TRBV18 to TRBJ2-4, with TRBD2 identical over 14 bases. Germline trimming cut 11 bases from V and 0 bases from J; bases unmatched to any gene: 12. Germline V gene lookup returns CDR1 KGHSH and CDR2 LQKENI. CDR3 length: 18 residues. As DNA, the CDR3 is TGTGCCTCGACCTTACCGGGGACTAGCGGGAGAGCCAAAAACATTCAGTACTTC. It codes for CASTLPGTSGRAKNIQYF.